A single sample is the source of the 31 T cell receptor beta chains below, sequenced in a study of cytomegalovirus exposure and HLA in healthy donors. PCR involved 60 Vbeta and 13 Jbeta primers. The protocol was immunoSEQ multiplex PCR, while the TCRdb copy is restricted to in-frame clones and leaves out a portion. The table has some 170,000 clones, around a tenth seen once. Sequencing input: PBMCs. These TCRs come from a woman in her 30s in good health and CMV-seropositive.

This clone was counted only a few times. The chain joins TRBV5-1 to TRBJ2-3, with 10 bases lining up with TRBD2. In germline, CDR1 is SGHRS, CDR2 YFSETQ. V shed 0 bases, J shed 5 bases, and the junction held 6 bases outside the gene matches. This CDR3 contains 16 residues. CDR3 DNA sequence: TGCGCCAGCAGCTTGGAACTAGCGGGATCTCGAGATACGCAGTATTTT. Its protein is CASSLELAGSRDTQYF.

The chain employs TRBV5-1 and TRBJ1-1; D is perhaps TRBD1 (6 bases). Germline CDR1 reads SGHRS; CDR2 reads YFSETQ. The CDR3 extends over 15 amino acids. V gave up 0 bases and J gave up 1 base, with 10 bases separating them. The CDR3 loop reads CASSLVGHKNTEAFF. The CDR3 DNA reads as TGCGCCAGCAGCTTGGTGGGACACAAGAACACTGAAGCTTTCTTT.

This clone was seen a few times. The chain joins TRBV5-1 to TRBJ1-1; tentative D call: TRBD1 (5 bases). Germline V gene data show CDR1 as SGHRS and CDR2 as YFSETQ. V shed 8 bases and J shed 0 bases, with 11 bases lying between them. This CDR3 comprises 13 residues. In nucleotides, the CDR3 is TGCGCCAGTACTGAAGGGGTGAACACTGAAGCTTTCTTT. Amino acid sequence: CASTEGVNTEAFF.

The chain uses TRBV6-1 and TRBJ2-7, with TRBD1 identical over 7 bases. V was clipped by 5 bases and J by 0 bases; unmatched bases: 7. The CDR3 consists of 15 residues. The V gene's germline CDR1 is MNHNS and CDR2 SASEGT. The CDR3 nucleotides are TGTGCCAGCAGTTCAGCTTCAGGGGGCTCCTACGAGCAGTACTTC. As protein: CASSSASGGSYEQYF.

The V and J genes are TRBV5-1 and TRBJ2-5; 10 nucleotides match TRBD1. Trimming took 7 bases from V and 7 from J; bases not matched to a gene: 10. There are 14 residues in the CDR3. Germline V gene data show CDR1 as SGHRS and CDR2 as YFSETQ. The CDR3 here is CASSSTGGASTQYF. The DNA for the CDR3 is TGCGCCAGCTCGTCGACAGGGGGCGCATCGACCCAGTACTTC. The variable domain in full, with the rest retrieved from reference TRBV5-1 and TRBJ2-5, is KAGVTQTPRYLIKTRGQQVTLSCSPISGHRSVSWYQQTPGQGLQFLFEYFSETQRNKGNFPGRFSGRQFSNSRSEMNVSTLELGDSALYLCASSSTGGASTQYFGPGTRLLVL.

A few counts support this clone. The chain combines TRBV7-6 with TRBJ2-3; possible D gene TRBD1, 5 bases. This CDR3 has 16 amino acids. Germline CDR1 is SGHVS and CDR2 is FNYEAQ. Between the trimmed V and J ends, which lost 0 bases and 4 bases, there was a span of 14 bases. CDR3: CASSLAGHTVSDTQYF. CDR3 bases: TGTGCCAGCAGCTTAGCAGGACATACCGTCTCAGATACGCAGTATTTT.

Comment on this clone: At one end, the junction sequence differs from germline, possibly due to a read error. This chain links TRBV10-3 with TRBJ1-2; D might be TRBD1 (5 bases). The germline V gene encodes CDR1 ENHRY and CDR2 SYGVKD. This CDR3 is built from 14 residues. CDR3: CAISEMEGVYGYPF. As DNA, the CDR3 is TGTGCCATCAGTGAGATGGAAGGGGTCTATGGCTACCCCTTC.

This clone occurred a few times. CDR3 DNA: TGTGCTAGTGGTCAGACCGGAGTGCGCAATCAGCCCCAGCATTTT. Its protein is CASGQTGVRNQPQHF. The chain recombines TRBV12-5 with TRBJ1-5; D gene ambiguous. V was shortened by 5 bases and J by 2 bases, with 13 bases between the two germline ends. From germline, CDR1 is LGHNT and CDR2 FRNRAP. The CDR3 contains 15 residues.

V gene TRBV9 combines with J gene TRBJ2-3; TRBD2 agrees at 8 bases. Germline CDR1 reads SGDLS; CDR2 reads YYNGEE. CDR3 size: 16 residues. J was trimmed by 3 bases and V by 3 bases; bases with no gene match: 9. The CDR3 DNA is TGTGCCAGCAGCGCCGCGAGCGGGAGAGGGACAGATACGCAGTATTTT. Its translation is CASSAASGRGTDTQYF. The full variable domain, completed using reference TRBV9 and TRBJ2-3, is DSGVTQTPKHLITATGQRVTLRCSPRSGDLSVYWYQQSLDQGLQFLIQYYNGEERAKGNILERFSAQQFPDLHSELNLSSLELGDSALYFCASSAASGRGTDTQYFGPGTRLTVL.

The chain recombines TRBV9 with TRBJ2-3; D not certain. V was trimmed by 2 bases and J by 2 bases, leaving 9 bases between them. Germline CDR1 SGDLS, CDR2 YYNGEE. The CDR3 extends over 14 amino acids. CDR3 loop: CASSVLRNTDTQYF. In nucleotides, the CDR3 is TGTGCCAGCAGCGTTCTGCGGAACACAGATACGCAGTATTTT.

The CDR3 protein is CSVRTGVSSYEQYF. The CDR3 region has the DNA TGCAGCGTCCGGACGGGGGTAAGCTCCTACGAGCAGTACTTC. The rearrangement joins TRBV29-1 to TRBJ2-7; TRBD2 might be the D (6 bases). V lost 6 bases, J lost 0 bases, and 15 bases lay in between. Germline V lookup: CDR1 SQVTM, CDR2 ANQGSEA. The CDR3 has 14 amino acids.

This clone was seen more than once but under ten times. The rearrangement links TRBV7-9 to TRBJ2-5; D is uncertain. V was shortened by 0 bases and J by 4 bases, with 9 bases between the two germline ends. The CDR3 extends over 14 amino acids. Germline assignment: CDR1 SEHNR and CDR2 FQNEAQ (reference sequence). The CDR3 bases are TGTGCCAGCAGCTTAGCCCCGGGTAGAGAGACCCAGTACTTC. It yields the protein CASSLAPGRETQYF.

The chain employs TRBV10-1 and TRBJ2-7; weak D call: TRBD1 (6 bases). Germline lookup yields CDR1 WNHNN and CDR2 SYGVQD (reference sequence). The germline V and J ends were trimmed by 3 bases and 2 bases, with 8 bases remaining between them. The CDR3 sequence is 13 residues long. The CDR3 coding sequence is TGCGCCAGCAGTGAATCAGGGGCCTACGAGCAGTACTTC. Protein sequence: CASSESGAYEQYF.

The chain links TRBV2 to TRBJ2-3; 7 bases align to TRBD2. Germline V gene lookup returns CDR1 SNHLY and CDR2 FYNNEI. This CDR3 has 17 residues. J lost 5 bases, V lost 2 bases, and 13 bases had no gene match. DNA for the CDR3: TGTGCCAGCAGTGAAACGGGGGACGGCGGGAGTAGAGATACGCAGTATTTT. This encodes CASSETGDGGSRDTQYF. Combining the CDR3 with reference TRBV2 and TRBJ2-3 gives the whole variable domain EPEVTQTPSHQVTQMGQEVILRCVPISNHLYFYWYRQILGQKVEFLVSFYNNEISEKSEIFDDQFSVERPDGSNFTLKIRSTKLEDSAMYFCASSETGDGGSRDTQYFGPGTRLTVL.

For the CDR3, the DNA is TGTGCTAGTGGTTCTCGGGACAGGGGGGCCCTCTTAGCCAAAAACATTCAGTACTTC. Its translation is CASGSRDRGALLAKNIQYF. The chain uses TRBV12-5 and TRBJ2-4, with 11 bases aligning to TRBD1. The CDR3 runs to 19 residues. Germline CDR1 is LGHNT and CDR2 is FRNRAP. J lost 0 bases, V lost 4 bases, and 11 bases had no gene match.

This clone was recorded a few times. The CDR3 sequence is CAWSSRRGYSNQPQHF. The DNA of the CDR3 is TGTGCCTGGAGCTCTCGCAGGGGATATAGCAATCAGCCCCAGCATTTT. V gene TRBV30 combines with J gene TRBJ1-5, with a tentative D call TRBD1 (6 bases). The germline V gene has CDR1 GTSNPN and CDR2 SVGIG (reference sequence). With 3 bases removed from V and 0 bases from J, the gap between germline ends came to 15 bases. The CDR3 totals 16 residues. The whole variable domain, remainder taken from reference TRBV30 and TRBJ1-5, is SQTIHQWPATLVQPVGSPLSLECTVEGTSNPNLYWYRQAAGRGLQLLFYSVGIGQISSEVPQNLSASRPQDRQFILSSKKLLLSDSGFYLCAWSSRRGYSNQPQHFGDGTRLSIL.

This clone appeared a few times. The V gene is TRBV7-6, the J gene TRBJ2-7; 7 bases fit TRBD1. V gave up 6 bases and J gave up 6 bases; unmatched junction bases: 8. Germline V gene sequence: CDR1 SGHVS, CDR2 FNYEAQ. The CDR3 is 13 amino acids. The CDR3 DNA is TGTGCCAGCAGTCCAGGGGGAAGGGGCGAGCAGTACTTC. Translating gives CASSPGGRGEQYF.

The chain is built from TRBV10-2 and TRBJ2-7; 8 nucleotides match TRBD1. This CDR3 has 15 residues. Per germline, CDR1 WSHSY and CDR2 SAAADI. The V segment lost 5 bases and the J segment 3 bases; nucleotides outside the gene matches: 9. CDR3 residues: CASSPDRGPYYEQYF. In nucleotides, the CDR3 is TGCGCCAGCAGTCCCGACAGGGGACCTTACTACGAGCAGTACTTC.

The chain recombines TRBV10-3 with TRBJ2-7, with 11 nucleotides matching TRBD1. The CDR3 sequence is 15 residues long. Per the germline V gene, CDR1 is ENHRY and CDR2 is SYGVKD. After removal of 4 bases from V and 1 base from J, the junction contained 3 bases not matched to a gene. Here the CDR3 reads CAISGGTGGSYEQYF. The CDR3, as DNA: TGTGCCATCAGTGGGGGGACAGGGGGTTCCTACGAGCAGTACTTC.

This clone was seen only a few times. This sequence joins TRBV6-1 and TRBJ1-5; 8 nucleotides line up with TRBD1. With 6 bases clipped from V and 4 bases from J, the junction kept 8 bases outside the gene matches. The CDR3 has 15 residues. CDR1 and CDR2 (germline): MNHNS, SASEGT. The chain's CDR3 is CASSPGQGGNQPQHF. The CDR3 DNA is TGTGCCAGCAGCCCTGGACAGGGAGGAAATCAGCCCCAGCATTTT.

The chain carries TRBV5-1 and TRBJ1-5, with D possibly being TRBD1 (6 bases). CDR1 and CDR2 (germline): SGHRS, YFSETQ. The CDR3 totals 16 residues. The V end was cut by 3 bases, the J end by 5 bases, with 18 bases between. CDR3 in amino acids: CASSWRGEGGHQPQHF. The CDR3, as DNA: TGCGCCAGCAGCTGGAGGGGGGAGGGAGGCCATCAGCCCCAGCATTTT.

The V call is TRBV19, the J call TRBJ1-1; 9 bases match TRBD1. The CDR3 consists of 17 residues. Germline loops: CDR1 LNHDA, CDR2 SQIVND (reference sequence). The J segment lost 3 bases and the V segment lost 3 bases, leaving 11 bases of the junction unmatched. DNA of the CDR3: TGTGCCAGTAGTATTTGGTGGGACAGGGAAGGGGACACTGAAGCTTTCTTT. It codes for CASSIWWDREGDTEAFF.

DNA of the CDR3: TGTGCCAGCAGCTCTATCAACGGGGAGGCTAATGAAAAACTGTTTTTT. This codes for CASSSINGEANEKLFF. The rearrangement joins TRBV11-1 to TRBJ1-4; no clear D. Germline CDR1 SGHAT, CDR2 FQDESV (reference sequence). This CDR3 contains 16 residues. V was shortened by 4 bases and J by 3 bases, with 15 bases between the two germline ends.

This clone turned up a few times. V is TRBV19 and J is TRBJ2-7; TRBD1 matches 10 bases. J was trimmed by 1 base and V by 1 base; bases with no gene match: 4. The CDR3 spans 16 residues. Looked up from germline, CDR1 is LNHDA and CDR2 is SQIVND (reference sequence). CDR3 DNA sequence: TGTGCCAGTAGTATAGGGGCGGGACAGGGGTCCTACGAGCAGTACTTC. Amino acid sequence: CASSIGAGQGSYEQYF.

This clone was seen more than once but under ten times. CDR3 amino acids: CASSPRTGDNTGELFF. Written as DNA, the CDR3 is TGCGCCAGCAGCCCTCGGACAGGGGATAACACCGGGGAGCTGTTTTTT. This sequence joins TRBV4-1 and TRBJ2-2; 9 nucleotides match TRBD1. V trimming: 4 bases; J trimming: 2 bases; junction bases outside the gene matches: 5. Germline assignment: CDR1 MGHRA and CDR2 YSYEKL. The CDR3 length is 16 residues.

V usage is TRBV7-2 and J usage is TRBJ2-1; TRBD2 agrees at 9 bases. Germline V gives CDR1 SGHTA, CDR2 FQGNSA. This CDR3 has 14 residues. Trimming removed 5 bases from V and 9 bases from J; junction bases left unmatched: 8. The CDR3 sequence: CASSGVAGVAEQFF. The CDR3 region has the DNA TGTGCCAGCAGCGGGGTAGCGGGAGTGGCTGAGCAGTTCTTC.

The CDR3 here is CASSYSSGRYNEQFF. Here the CDR3 DNA reads TGTGCCAGCAGTTACTCGTCAGGGCGCTACAATGAGCAGTTCTTC. The J gene is TRBJ2-1, the V gene TRBV6-6; maybe TRBD1 (5 bases). Deletions cut 0 bases from V and 3 bases from J, with 9 bases between. The CDR3 loop spans 15 amino acids. Germline CDR1 reads MNHNY; CDR2 reads SVGAGI (reference sequence).

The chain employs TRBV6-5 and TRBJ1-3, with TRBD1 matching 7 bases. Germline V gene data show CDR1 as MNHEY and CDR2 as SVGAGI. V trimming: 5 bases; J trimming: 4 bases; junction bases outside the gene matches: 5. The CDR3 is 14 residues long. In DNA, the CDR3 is TGTGCCAGCAGTGTACAGGGGTCAGGAAACACCATATATTTT. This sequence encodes CASSVQGSGNTIYF.

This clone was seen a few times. The CDR3 loop reads CASTSWYGDEEFNEQFF. DNA for the CDR3: TGCGCCAGCACCTCTTGGTATGGAGATGAGGAGTTCAATGAGCAGTTCTTC. The genes are TRBV5-1 and TRBJ2-1; no reliable D call. CDR3 length: 17 amino acids. Per germline, CDR1 SGHRS and CDR2 YFSETQ. The V end was cut by 6 bases, the J end by 6 bases, with 25 bases between.

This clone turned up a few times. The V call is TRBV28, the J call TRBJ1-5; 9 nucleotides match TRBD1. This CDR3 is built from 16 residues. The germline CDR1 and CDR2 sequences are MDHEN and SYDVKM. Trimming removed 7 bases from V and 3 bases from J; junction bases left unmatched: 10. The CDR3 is CASIIQGADYNQPQHF. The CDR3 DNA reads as TGTGCCAGCATCATACAGGGGGCGGACTACAATCAGCCCCAGCATTTT.

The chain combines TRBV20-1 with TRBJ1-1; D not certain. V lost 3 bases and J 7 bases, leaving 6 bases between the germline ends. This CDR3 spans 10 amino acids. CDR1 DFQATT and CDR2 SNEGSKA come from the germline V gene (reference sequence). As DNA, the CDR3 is TGCAGTGCTAGTTCCAGTGAAGCTTTCTTT. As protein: CSASSSEAFF.